The clone carrying this TCR beta chain has only one observation. The CDR3 runs 16 residues. In germline, CDR1 is MDHEN, CDR2 SYDVKM. The V end lost 7 bases, the J end lost 2 bases, and 18 bases lay between the germline ends. The data stem from a study of blood T cell repertoires in COVID-19. Study context: There were acute and convalescent COVID-19 samples, and they came from the United States, Italy and Spain. T cells, B-cell-depleted T cells, or PBMCs provided the cDNA or gDNA that served as material.

Produced via immunoSEQ multiplex PCR; TCRdb's table is partial and in-frame only. This sample has approximately 260,000 clones, with approximately 80% found just once. The specimen was peripheral blood. V is TRBV28 and J is TRBJ1-3, with D unresolved. This TCR was sampled from a woman at least 80 years old with acute or convalescent COVID-19. In DNA form, the CDR3 reads TGTGCCAGCAAAGAAGCGGGGATTCGAGCTGGAAACACCATATATTTT. It yields the protein CASKEAGIRAGNTIYF.